The rows below give T cell receptor beta chains drawn from one sample of a study of T cells in localized non-small cell lung cancer. TCRdb keeps only in-frame clones here, not all; method: immunoSEQ multiplex PCR. The sample contains about 31,000 clones, roughly 88% of which appear only once. This sample comprised peripheral blood mononuclear cells, obtained before any cancer treatment. The receptor source for this set is a woman aged 40-69 years with stage III lung adenocarcinoma. Each CDR3 is given with its conserved first and last residue. The D gene is left open where the match is weak. The size field is filled for only some rows; it gives once, few, many or a size class.

>-|once|TRBV9|TRBJ1-5
TGTGCCAGCAGCGCCTCGGGGTTTTATCAGCCCCAGCATTTT
CASSASGFYQPQHF
>-|-|TRBV10-3|TRBJ1-2
TGTGCCATCAGGGCACCCACCGAAACTATGGGCTACACCTTC
CAIRAPTETMGYTF
>TRBD2|-|TRBV4-2|TRBJ2-7
TGTGCCAGCAGTCCGGGGGGGAGCGGGAGCTACGAGCAGTACTTC
CASSPGGSGSYEQYF
>-|-|TRBV28|TRBJ1-1
TGTGCCAGCAGTTTAACTGGGACGGACACTGAAGCTTTCTTT
CASSLTGTDTEAFF
>-|few|TRBV29-1|TRBJ2-7
TGCAGCGCCCAAGGGTCGGGGAACTACTACGAGCAGTACTTC
CSAQGSGNYYEQYF
>TRBD2|-|TRBV7-2|TRBJ2-5
TGTGCCAGCAGCTTCCAGCGGGGGGGCGGAGAGACCCAGTACTTC
CASSFQRGGGETQYF
>TRBD2|few|TRBV29-1|TRBJ2-7
TGCAGCTCGACTGGGCGGGGGGACGAGCAGTACTTC
CSSTGRGDEQYF
>TRBD2|-|TRBV9|TRBJ2-3
TGTGCCAGCAGCGTACGGCTAGCGGGAGATACAGATACGCAGTATTTT
CASSVRLAGDTDTQYF
>TRBD1|-|TRBV9|TRBJ2-5
TGTGCCAGCAGCGTAGGGGGACAGGCCAGGAAGACCCAGTACTTC
CASSVGGQARKTQYF
>-|once|TRBV27|TRBJ1-2
TGTGCCAGCAGTTTATCGGGGCAGGCGAACTATGGCTACACCTTC
CASSLSGQANYGYTF
>TRBD1|-|TRBV7-2|TRBJ1-2
TGTGCCAGCAGCTTAGGCGGGACAGGGGGCTACTATGGCTACACCTTC
CASSLGGTGGYYGYTF
>-|-|TRBV6-1|TRBJ2-4
TGTGCCAGCAGTGAATCCGGGGCGGATAAAAACATTCAGTACTTC
CASSESGADKNIQYF
>-|-|TRBV9|TRBJ2-7
TGTGCCAGCAGCGTAGGAATGAGTACCTACGAGCAGTACTTC
CASSVGMSTYEQYF
>TRBD2|-|TRBV27|TRBJ2-1
TGTGCCAGCAGTTTGCTAGCGGGAGAACCCTACAATGAGCAGTTCTTC
CASSLLAGEPYNEQFF
>TRBD2|-|TRBV11-2|TRBJ2-3
TGTGCCAGCAGCCGAACGCTAGCGGGGGGGACAGATACGCAGTATTTT
CASSRTLAGGTDTQYF
>-|-|TRBV9|TRBJ2-1
TGTGCCAGCAGCGCACGGGGCGTGCCCTCCTACAATGAGCAGTTCTTC
CASSARGVPSYNEQFF
>-|-|TRBV10-3|TRBJ1-5
TGTGCCATCAGTGAGCCGACAGGCCAGTATAGCAATCAGCCCCAGCATTTT
CAISEPTGQYSNQPQHF
>TRBD1|-|TRBV19|TRBJ2-5
TGTGCCAGTAGTCCGAGGGACAGGGAAACCCAAGAGACCCAGTACTTC
CASSPRDRETQETQYF
>-|-|TRBV11-2|TRBJ1-1
TGTGCCAGCAGCGAGATGGCCTTGAACACTGAAGCTTTCTTT
CASSEMALNTEAFF
>-|-|TRBV7-2|TRBJ1-1
TGTGCCAGCAGCCTTCGAGAGACTGAAGCTTTCTTT
CASSLRETEAFF
>-|-|TRBV27|TRBJ1-1
TGTGCCAGCGGGGAGAGTGGGGACACTGAAGCTTTCTTT
CASGESGDTEAFF
>-|once|TRBV7-9|TRBJ1-4
TGTGCCAGCAGCTTCTGGGCGGCAACTAATGAAAAACTGTTTTTT
CASSFWAATNEKLFF
>-|-|TRBV5-5|TRBJ1-2
TGTGCCAGCAGCTCCGGAGGGACGGCAAACTATGGCTACACCTTC
CASSSGGTANYGYTF
>-|-|TRBV15|TRBJ2-3
TGTGCCACCAGCACGCGGGCCTCGGGCGGGAATACGCAGTATTTT
CATSTRASGGNTQYF
>TRBD1|-|TRBV2|TRBJ2-2
TGTGCCAGCAGAACGACAGGGGGTACCGGGGAGCTGTTTTTT
CASRTTGGTGELFF
>TRBD2|-|TRBV28|TRBJ2-1
TGTGCCAGCAGTTTATGGACTAGCGGACCTGGGGATGAGCAGTTCTTC
CASSLWTSGPGDEQFF
>TRBD2|-|TRBV25-1|TRBJ2-1
TGTGCCAGCAGTGAAAGACTAGCGGGATCCGATGAGCAGTTCTTC
CASSERLAGSDEQFF
>-|once|TRBV5-1|TRBJ2-7
TGCGCCAGCAGAGGGGCAGGGGCCGCCTCCTACGAGCAGTACTTC
CASRGAGAASYEQYF
>-|-|TRBV5-1|TRBJ2-2
TGCGCCAGCAGCCTGGGCCCCGAGGGGTCCGGGGAGCTGTTTTTT
CASSLGPEGSGELFF
>-|-|TRBV2|TRBJ2-3
TGTGCACGAGGGCCAGATACGCAGTATTTT
CARGPDTQYF
>TRBD1|-|TRBV6-1|TRBJ2-5
TGTGCCAGCAGTGAATTCGGGACAGGGTACGAGACCCAGTACTTC
CASSEFGTGYETQYF
>-|-|TRBV6-5|TRBJ2-2
TGTGCCAGCAGTTACATTATGGAGGGGGAGCTGTTTTTT
CASSYIMEGELFF
>-|-|TRBV7-6|TRBJ2-1
TGTGCCAGCAGCTTAGCGGGCCCCCTCTACAATGAGCAGTTCTTC
CASSLAGPLYNEQFF
>TRBD2|once|TRBV28|TRBJ2-5
TGTGCCAGCAGTTCCCTAGCGGGAAACCAAGAGACCCAGTACTTC
CASSSLAGNQETQYF
>-|-|TRBV5-1|TRBJ1-2
TGCGCCAGCAGCTTGGAGGGTGGACCTGGCTACACCTTC
CASSLEGGPGYTF
>TRBD1|-|TRBV5-1|TRBJ1-1
TGCGCCAGCAGGGATTCAGGGGGAAACACTGAAGCTTTCTTT
CASRDSGGNTEAFF
>TRBD1|-|TRBV20-1|TRBJ2-1
TGCAGTGCTCCAGACAGGGGTGAGCAGTTCTTC
CSAPDRGEQFF
>-|-|TRBV7-2|TRBJ2-1
TGTGCCAGCAGCCCCAGTTACAATGAGCAGTTCTTC
CASSPSYNEQFF
>-|-|TRBV30|TRBJ1-3
TGTGCCTGGAACCTTGGGTCCTCTGGAAACACCATATATTTT
CAWNLGSSGNTIYF
>TRBD1|-|TRBV6-1|TRBJ1-4
TGTGCCAGCAGTGGCCGGGACAGGGCGTCTGTTAATGAAAAACTGTTTTTT
CASSGRDRASVNEKLFF
>TRBD1|-|TRBV10-3|TRBJ2-7
TGTGCCATTGGGACAGGGACCTCCTACGAGCAGTACTTC
CAIGTGTSYEQYF
>TRBD1|few|TRBV5-1|TRBJ2-7
TGCGCCAGCAGCACCCGGACAGGCTACGAGCAGTACTTC
CASSTRTGYEQYF
>TRBD1|few|TRBV30|TRBJ1-1
TGTGCCTGGAGTATGACAGGGGGGGACACTGAAGCTTTCTTT
CAWSMTGGDTEAFF
>TRBD2|-|TRBV28|TRBJ2-7
TGTGCCAGCAGTCTTAGCGGGAGAGGGTACGAGCAGTACTTC
CASSLSGRGYEQYF
>-|-|TRBV7-6|TRBJ1-5
TGTGCCAGCAGCTTAGTTGCGGGAAAGAGCAATCAGCCCCAGCATTTT
CASSLVAGKSNQPQHF
>TRBD1|-|TRBV19|TRBJ1-5
TGTGCCAGTAGTTCGGGACAGGGCCAGCCCCAGCATTTT
CASSSGQGQPQHF